The rows below give T cell receptor beta chains drawn from one sample of a study of blood T cell repertoires in COVID-19. The method was immunoSEQ multiplex PCR; TCRdb's version includes in-frame clones alone and lacks a portion of them. This table has approximately 260,000 clones, just under 85% appearing once. The sequenced sample was peripheral blood. The receptors here all came from a woman aged 80 or over with acute or convalescent COVID-19. CDR3s include the opening cysteine and the closing phenylalanine or tryptophan. A D gene is named only where the DNA matches it firmly. Some rows have no size entry. The others give once, few or many, or a class for an expanded clone.

.,.,TRBJ1-3,TRBV4-1,TGCGCCAGCAGCCAAGTCACAGGATCGTCTGGAAACACCATATATTTT,CASSQVTGSSGNTIYF
.,.,TRBJ1-1,TRBV11-2,TGTGCCAGCAGCTCCACACAGAACACTGAAGCTTTCTTT,CASSSTQNTEAFF
.,.,TRBJ1-6,TRBV5-1,TGCGCCAGCAGCTTGGGACACGTGGATTCACCCCTCCACTTT,CASSLGHVDSPLHF
.,.,TRBJ1-6,TRBV15,TGTGCCACCAGCAGAGATCCGGGTTATAATTCACCCCTCCACTTT,CATSRDPGYNSPLHF
.,.,TRBJ1-4,TRBV5-4,TGTGCCAGCAGCCGGGGGGGACGCCGGGATGGTAATGAAAAACTGTTTTTT,CASSRGGRRDGNEKLFF
.,.,TRBJ1-5,TRBV5-8,TGTGCCAGCAGCTTGGCGAGAGGGAGGCAGCCCCAGCATTTT,CASSLARGRQPQHF
.,TRBD1,TRBJ1-2,TRBV7-9,TGTGCCAGCAGCTTAGGGACAGGGGATACTAACTATGGCTACACCTTC,CASSLGTGDTNYGYTF
.,TRBD1,TRBJ1-2,TRBV6-6,TGTGCCAGCAGGGGGGGCCCTACAGGGGATGGCTACACCTTC,CASRGGPTGDGYTF
.,.,TRBJ2-7,TRBV3-1/TRBV3-2,TGTGCCAGCAGCCTGTCGGGAGGGGGCGTCGAGCAGTACTTC,CASSLSGGGVEQYF
.,TRBD2,TRBJ2-3,TRBV28,TGTGCCAGCAGCGGGACTAGCGGCACAGATACGCAGTATTTT,CASSGTSGTDTQYF
.,.,TRBJ1-1,TRBV18,TGTGCCAGCTCACCATATAGTCCAGGGAACACTGAAGCTTTCTTT,CASSPYSPGNTEAFF
.,TRBD1,TRBJ1-2,TRBV6-1,TGTGCCAGCAGTGAAAGCCAGGGGGCTGGCTATGGCTACACCTTC,CASSESQGAGYGYTF
.,TRBD1,TRBJ1-5,TRBV19,TGTGCCAGTTCGGACAGGACGAACAATCAGCCCCAGCATTTT,CASSDRTNNQPQHF
many,TRBD1,TRBJ1-2,TRBV29-1,TGCAGCGTTGGACAGGGGCGAAGGTTGGCTAACTATGGCTACACCTTC,CSVGQGRRLANYGYTF
.,TRBD1,TRBJ1-2,TRBV5-4,TGTGCCAGCAGTTCGCCGGGACAGGGGTTTGATGGCTACACCTTC,CASSSPGQGFDGYTF
.,TRBD1,TRBJ1-4,TRBV7-2,TGTGCCAGCAGTTCCGACAGGGGTAATGAAAAACTGTTTTTT,CASSSDRGNEKLFF
.,TRBD1,TRBJ1-6,TRBV10-2,TGCGCCAGCAGTGAGTCGGACAGGGTACACCTCTATAATTCACCCCTCCACTTT,CASSESDRVHLYNSPLHF
once,TRBD1,TRBJ2-5,TRBV5-8,TGTGCCAGCAGCTTGAGGACAGGCCTCCAAGAGACCCAGTACTTC,CASSLRTGLQETQYF
.,.,TRBJ1-5,TRBV11-2,TGTGCCAGCAGCCCGGCGGGAGGGCTAAGCAATCAGCCCCAGCATTTT,CASSPAGGLSNQPQHF
.,TRBD1,TRBJ2-5,TRBV28,TGTGCCAGCAGTCGGCCGGGACAGGGGAGAGAGACCCAGTACTTC,CASSRPGQGRETQYF
.,TRBD1,TRBJ1-5,TRBV28,TGTGCCAGCACCCAGGGGGATCAGCCCCAGCATTTT,CASTQGDQPQHF
.,TRBD1,TRBJ1-1,TRBV7-3,TGTGCCAGCAGCTTAATGGGGGGAGCCGGGACAGAAGGAGGAGCTTTCTTT,CASSLMGGAGTEGGAFF
once,.,TRBJ1-3,TRBV2,TGTGCCAGCAGTGAAGCTGCGGGTTTCTCTGGAAACACCATATATTTT,CASSEAAGFSGNTIYF
.,.,TRBJ2-4,TRBV7-2,TGTGCCAGCAGCTTAGTTTTTACAGTGGCCAAAAACATTCAGTACTTC,CASSLVFTVAKNIQYF
.,TRBD2,TRBJ2-7,TRBV3-1/TRBV3-2,TGTGCCAGCAGCCAAGATACTAGCGGGGTCGGCGAGCAGTACTTC,CASSQDTSGVGEQYF
few,.,TRBJ1-3,TRBV6-5,TGTGCCAGCAGGAGCTCTGGAAACACCATATATTTT,CASRSSGNTIYF